These 3 T cell receptor beta chains came from one sample sequenced in a study of T-cell reconstitution after alpha-beta-depleted transplantation in children. Preparing the TCRbeta library involved the use of unique molecular identifiers. TCRdb reprocessed the PCR reads via MiXCR and lists one record per CDR3 protein. Here the sample spans about a million distinct CDR3 sequences, about 26% being singletons. The sequencing used PBMCs, mostly from graft donor cells, collected 360 days after TCRalphabeta/CD19-depleted stem cell transplant. The receptor set was obtained from a boy less than two years old who had a stem cell transplant for SCID, so the T cells may come from the graft donor.

The chain employs TRBV7-9 and TRBJ1-1; D unresolved. Looked up from germline, CDR1 is SEHNR and CDR2 is FQNEAQ (reference sequence). V dropped 5 bases and J dropped 3 bases, with 13 bases sitting between them. The CDR3 consists of 14 residues. For the CDR3, the DNA is TGTGCCAGCAGCAGATGGGTCGGGGACACTGAAGCTTTCTTT. Translating it yields CASSRWVGDTEAFF.

The rearrangement links TRBV4-1 to TRBJ2-2, with a possible D match to TRBD2 (5 bases). V shed 4 bases and J shed 3 bases, with 21 bases lying between them. The CDR3 consists of 18 residues. Germline V CDR1 and CDR2: MGHRA, YSYEKL. The CDR3 is CASSLQRAVLGYTGELFF. CDR3 nucleotides: TGCGCCAGCAGCCTCCAGAGGGCGGTTTTGGGATACACCGGGGAGCTGTTTTTT.

This clonotype was seen more than once but under ten times. This sequence joins TRBV7-3 and TRBJ1-5, with D possibly matching TRBD1 (6 bases). V dropped 7 bases and J dropped 7 bases, with 20 bases sitting between them. CDR3 length: 15 amino acids. Germline V gives CDR1 SGHTA, CDR2 FQGTGA. CDR3 DNA sequence: TGTGCCAGCACTAGGGGGGGCTCGAGCATCCAGCCCCAGCATTTT. This sequence encodes CASTRGGSSIQPQHF. The full variable domain, its missing parts supplied by reference TRBV7-3 and TRBJ1-5, is GAGVSQTPSNKVTEKGKYVELRCDPISGHTALYWYRQSLGQGPEFLIYFQGTGAADDSGLPNDRFFAVRPEGSVSTLKIQRTERGDSAVYLCASTRGGSSIQPQHFGDGTRLSIL.